Here is one T cell receptor (beta chain) with its context. The record originates from a study of identical twins. TCRdb analysed the 5' RACE reads with MiXCR anew, one entry per CDR3 protein. This table holds some 730,000 distinct CDR3 sequences, around a sixth found once. V was clipped by 0 bases and J by 4 bases, with 10 bases between them. The germline gives CDR1 MNHEY, CDR2 SVGAGI. The CDR3 length is 15 residues. The same specimen was also included in a second study, on T cells expressing NK-cell markers.

This chain uses TRBV6-5 with TRBJ1-3; D not resolved. This clonotype originated in a woman under 30 in good health. The source material was PBMCs. The CDR3 loop reads CASSYSTSSGNTIYF. Written as DNA, the CDR3 is TGTGCCAGCAGTTACTCCACGTCGTCAGGAAACACCATATATTTT.